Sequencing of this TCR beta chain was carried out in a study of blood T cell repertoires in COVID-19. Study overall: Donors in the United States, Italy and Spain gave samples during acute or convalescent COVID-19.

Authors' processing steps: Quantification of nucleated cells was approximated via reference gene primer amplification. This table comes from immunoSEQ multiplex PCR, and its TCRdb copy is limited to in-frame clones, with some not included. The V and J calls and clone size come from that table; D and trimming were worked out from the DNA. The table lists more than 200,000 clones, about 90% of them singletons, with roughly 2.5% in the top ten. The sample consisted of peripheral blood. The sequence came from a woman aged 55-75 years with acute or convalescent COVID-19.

The CDR3 protein is CASSRSVTGTRNTEAFF. The CDR3, as DNA: TGTGCCAGCAGTCGGTCCGTCACCGGGACACGGAACACTGAAGCTTTCTTT. V usage is TRBV2 and J usage is TRBJ1-1; the D gene is possibly TRBD1 (6 bases). The CDR3 is 17 amino acids. CDR1 is SNHLY, CDR2 FYNNEI, per germline. The V and J ends lost 5 bases and 1 base respectively, with 20 bases between them.